This TCR beta chain was profiled in a study of shared clonotypes between healthy human individuals (TCRdb year 2020). At the level of the whole study: The cohort included a few men and a couple of women between 18 and 49 years of age. For each donor, CD4 naive and CD4 memory were each given three plates, CD8 naive was given two plates, and CD8 memory was given one plate. Per donor, leukapheresis produced somewhere between about 0.94 and 9.5 billion PBMCs. To estimate repertoire size and how much clonotype sharing occurs between individuals, the study deeply sequenced the blood TCR repertoires of about five healthy adults. To increase sequencing depth and limit assay-specific biases, different laboratories used diverse techniques to prepare libraries and sequence TCR repertoires. The research as a whole found: Based on pairwise subsampling, the degree of clonotype sharing among donors was expected to be affected by sequencing depth. When a few donors were compared, the shared fraction of clonotypes was about 5% for naive CD4, 3.5% for naive CD8, 2% to 2.5% for memory CD4, and 0.35% to 0.4% for memory CD8. The genetic and exposure-history diversity represented was limited by the small number of donors. Even with the large sequencing depth, rarefaction of the sorted-subset datasets indicated that sequencing was incomplete. Compared with non-shared clonotypes, clonotypes shared by all four sorted-subset donors had higher generation probabilities. Sampling was limited to blood, and TCR repertoires in tissue likely differ from TCR repertoires in blood. Naive subsets generally had larger estimated clonotype richness than memory subsets did.

Donors were healthy HIV-negative adults with no recently reported acute infections or vaccinations. Every donor was a Caucasian adult living in Nashville, Tennessee, USA. CD4+ T cells were enriched by magnetic negative selection; naive cells were then positively selected on CD45RA, and the negative fraction formed the memory subset. Blood was obtained by leukapheresis, after which PBMCs were separated by Ficoll-Histopaque density gradient centrifugation and cryopreserved in liquid nitrogen vapor phase. Analytical flow cytometry was used to check the purity and quantity of each magnetically sorted T cell population. Genomic DNA was isolated from each sorted fraction and quantified by UV absorbance on a Nanodrop 2000c. V is pared back by 6 bases and J by 12 bases, with 18 bases lying between the germline termini. CDR1 MDHEN and CDR2 SYDVKM are derived from the germline V gene. The CDR3 covers 14 residues, taking in both the cysteine and the phenylalanine. The only DNA kept is the CDR3, 42 bases in frame from the first base.

Points on this clone: Its specific antigen is unknown. No quality values exist for individual bases; no much larger clone is one base distant.

Using the deep immunoSEQ assay, TCR CDR3 regions were amplified from genomic DNA by multiplex PCR. Extracted genomic DNA from each cell subset was distributed evenly across all wells of several immunoSEQ 96-well plates, and each plate was treated as a replicate. For sorted subsets, about 220 ng of genomic DNA, equivalent to 30,000 or so T cell genomes, went into each replicate PCR. Purified libraries were measured with a Qubit 3.0 fluorometer, size-checked on a Bioanalyzer 2100, and measured again with the KAPA Library Quantification kit. A separate single-read 150-cycle Illumina NextSeq 550 flow cell was used to sequence each immunoSEQ 96-well plate. As for how the authors treated the data: Because only junctional sequences without quality scores were contained in the immunoSEQ output, filtering matching that applied to full-length reads could not be performed. To assign V/J genes and CDR3, sequences were annotated against IMGT germline references using PyIR, a Python wrapper for IgBLAST v1.9. Reads were filtered out if the reads had weak V/J assignments (E-value above 1e-6), no CDR3, stop codons, out-of-frame junctions, or ambiguous translated residues. V3J clonotypes were defined by identical inferred V gene, J gene, and CDR3 amino acid sequence. Percentage overlap between repertoires was computed as shared unique clonotypes divided by the size of the smaller repertoire. Repertoire richness was assessed with RTK rarefaction, the Chao1 estimator, and Recon v2.1 estimates of unobserved clonotypes. OLGA was used to compute generation probabilities for all TCRbeta clonotypes that the gDNA method yielded from a handful of donors. TCRdb carries this immuneACCESS record with in-frame sequences only. Its versions omit some clonotypes, under half of them owing to an unresolved V gene in the studies checked, with the rest unexplained. V and J calls and clone size are as listed in that table; D and trimming were resolved from the DNA. This sample holds some 2.3 million clones; approximately 93% were observed only once. Of the sample, 0.39% falls within the top ten clones.

The sequence links TRBV28 to TRBJ1-6; 5 matching bases give a weak D call of TRBD1. This sequence originates from a man aged 18 to 30 in good health. Some clones in this sample may be carry-over from other donors' samples. Sequencing was done on a sample of naive CD4+ T cells from PBMCs. According to the study, the label for this sample's cell subset or site signals: CD45RA+ positively selected. The bases are TGTGCCAGCAGGCCCGGGACCTTATGGGTACCCCTCCACTTT. Its coded protein is CASRPGTLWVPLHF.